These 17 T cell receptor beta chains were all obtained from the same sample, sequenced in a study of T-cell memory formation after mild COVID-19. TCRdb analysed the 5' RACE reads with MiXCR anew, one entry per CDR3 protein. The top ten hold approximately 12% of the sample, which has a few hundred thousand distinct CDR3 sequences, under 25% seen once. Sequences were obtained from PBMCs or a T cell subset sorted from them (not recorded which). The receptors come from an adult woman who had mild COVID-19 (a few samples of this study predate the infection). Cell type and time point are not known.

This clonotype was seen only a few times. The J gene is TRBJ1-1, the V gene TRBV11-2; no reliable D call. V was cut by 2 bases and J by 4 bases, with 8 bases left in between. The CDR3 covers 13 residues. The V gene's germline CDR1 is SGHAT and CDR2 FQNNGV. The CDR3 loop reads CASSLRPVTEAFF. CDR3 coding DNA: TGTGCCAGCAGCTTACGGCCGGTCACTGAAGCTTTCTTT.

V usage is TRBV12-3 or TRBV12-4 and J usage is TRBJ1-5; D call uncertain. V was shortened by 3 bases and J by 5 bases, with 14 bases between the two germline ends. CDR3 length: 15 amino acids. CDR3 nucleotide sequence: TGTGCCAGCAGTTTTGGGGAACTCAGGTATCAGCCCCAGCATTTT. Amino acids: CASSFGELRYQPQHF.

The table lists this clonotype with a few counts. This chain connects TRBV24-1 to TRBJ1-2; D is uncertain. The length of the CDR3 is 11 residues. Trimming removed 10 bases at V and 2 bases at J, with 7 bases between. Germline V lookup: CDR1 KGHDR, CDR2 SFDVKD. The CDR3 coding sequence is TGTGCCACTCGGGGAAACTATGGCTACACCTTC. Protein: CATRGNYGYTF.

The chain joins TRBV29-1 to TRBJ2-5, with a tentative D call TRBD1 (6 bases). Trimming cost V 6 bases and J 1 base, with 9 bases left between them. This CDR3 is 12 amino acids long. Germline CDR1 and CDR2: SQVTM and ANQGSEA. The CDR3 DNA reads as TGCAGCGTCGGACAGCGCCAAGAGACCCAGTACTTC. Amino acid sequence: CSVGQRQETQYF. Looking up the rest from reference TRBV29-1 and TRBJ2-5 gives the full variable domain: SAVISQKPSRDICQRGTSLTIQCQVDSQVTMMFWYRQQPGQSLTLIATANQGSEATYESGFVIDKFPISRPNLTFSTLTVSNMSPEDSSIYLCSVGQRQETQYFGPGTRLLVL.

The chain carries TRBV4-3 and TRBJ2-7, with 10 bases that match TRBD2. Trimming took 0 bases from V and 7 from J; bases not matched to a gene: 6. Germline lookup yields CDR1 LGHNA and CDR2 YSLEER. The CDR3 is 15 amino acids. CDR3 coding DNA: TGCGCCAGCAGCCAAGAGGCTAGCGGGAGAACGGAGCAGTACTTC. Protein sequence: CASSQEASGRTEQYF.

CDR3 amino acids: CASSKAGSTDTQYF. The CDR3 DNA reads as TGTGCCAGCAGCAAAGCGGGTTCCACAGATACGCAGTATTTT. The chain links TRBV2 to TRBJ2-3; possible D gene TRBD2, 6 bases. From germline, CDR1 is SNHLY and CDR2 FYNNEI. The CDR3 extends over 14 amino acids. Trimming pared 6 bases from V and 2 bases from J, leaving 12 bases between.

The sample holds a few counts of this clonotype. The chain carries TRBV12-3 or TRBV12-4 and TRBJ2-1, with TRBD2 matching over 7 bases. The CDR3 is 15 amino acids. V trimming: 5 bases; J trimming: 2 bases; junction bases outside the gene matches: 6. The CDR3 DNA reads TGTGCCAGCAGTCCTCGGGAGGAACCCTACAATGAGCAGTTCTTC. Residues: CASSPREEPYNEQFF.

This clonotype turned up a few times. This may come from a read error, since a much larger clone is one base off. The V call is TRBV7-3, the J call TRBJ2-2, with TRBD2 identical over 10 bases. V shed 5 bases, J shed 4 bases, and the junction held 1 base outside the gene matches. Germline CDR1 is SGHTA and CDR2 is FQGTGA. This CDR3 has 14 residues. The CDR3 DNA reads TGTGCCAGCAGCGTAGCGGGGGGCACCGGGGAGCTGTTTTTT. Amino acids: CASSVAGGTGELFF.

This clonotype was seen a few times. This chain joins TRBV28 and TRBJ1-2; tentative D call: TRBD1 (6 bases). This CDR3 spans 18 amino acids. The germline V gene encodes CDR1 MDHEN and CDR2 SYDVKM. V lost 3 bases and J lost 1, with 21 bases in between. For the CDR3, the DNA is TGTGCCAGCAGTTTGTCGGACAGAACCATAAATTATAACTATGGCTACACCTTC. Protein product: CASSLSDRTINYNYGYTF.

This clonotype was recorded once. V usage is TRBV18 and J usage is TRBJ1-5, with D hard to call. The CDR3 runs to 14 residues. Per the germline V gene, CDR1 is KGHSH and CDR2 is LQKENI. V lost 5 bases, J lost 5 bases, and 13 bases lay in between. CDR3 in amino acids: CASSATSVYQPQHF. CDR3 DNA sequence: TGTGCCAGCTCAGCCACCTCAGTTTATCAGCCCCAGCATTTT.

The rearrangement uses TRBV27 and TRBJ2-3; 8 bases are shared with TRBD2. Germline values: CDR1 MNHEY, CDR2 SMNVEV (reference sequence). The CDR3 loop spans 18 amino acids. The junction had 9 bases not matched to a gene; V was cut back by 1 base and J by 0 bases. CDR3 in amino acids: CASSLWVAGPTSTDTQYF. For the CDR3, the DNA is TGTGCCAGCAGTTTATGGGTAGCGGGGCCAACTAGCACAGATACGCAGTATTTT.

The CDR3 loop is CSARRQVFYNSPLHF. The DNA of the CDR3 is TGCAGTGCTAGACGGCAGGTGTTCTATAATTCACCCCTCCACTTT. J is TRBJ1-6 and V is TRBV20-1, with D unresolved. This CDR3 contains 15 residues. Trimming removed 2 bases at V and 3 bases at J, with 11 bases between. The germline V gene encodes CDR1 DFQATT and CDR2 SNEGSKA (reference sequence).

V is TRBV20-1 and J is TRBJ2-5, with 9 bases lining up with TRBD2. V dropped 1 base and J dropped 5; count of bases not matched to a gene: 8. Germline CDR1 reads DFQATT; CDR2 reads SNEGSKA (reference sequence). The CDR3 spans 15 residues. The CDR3: CSARAGTSWGETQYF. The CDR3 bases are TGCAGTGCTAGAGCCGGGACTAGCTGGGGGGAGACCCAGTACTTC.

This sequence joins TRBV6-5 and TRBJ1-5, with a weak D call TRBD1 (6 bases). V lost 5 bases to trimming and J lost 6 bases, with 14 bases between them. The CDR3 covers 14 residues. Germline lookup yields CDR1 MNHEY and CDR2 SVGAGI. The CDR3, as DNA: TGTGCCAGCAGTGCCACGGGGGGCAGTCAGCCCCAGCATTTT. It encodes CASSATGGSQPQHF.

This clonotype occurred a few times. This chain connects TRBV20-1 to TRBJ2-1, with a tentative D call TRBD2 (6 bases). CDR3 length equals 14 residues. Trimming removed 4 bases from V and 0 bases from J, with 10 bases in between. Per germline, CDR1 DFQATT and CDR2 SNEGSKA (reference sequence). The CDR3 nucleotides are TGCAGTGCTAAGGCGGGGAGCTCCTACAATGAGCAGTTCTTC. This codes for CSAKAGSSYNEQFF.

This clonotype was detected only a few times. The chain has TRBV24-1 and TRBJ2-3; TRBD2 is a possible D gene (6 bases). There are 15 residues in the CDR3. The germline V and J ends were trimmed by 3 bases and 4 bases, with 13 bases remaining between them. Germline V gene data show CDR1 as KGHDR and CDR2 as SFDVKD. CDR3 DNA: TGTGCCACCAGTGATCGGGGGATAGGCGCAGATACGCAGTATTTT. It yields the protein CATSDRGIGADTQYF.

The chain combines TRBV2 with TRBJ2-7; D uncertain. The CDR3 is made up of 13 amino acids. The V end was cut by 4 bases, the J end by 0 bases, with 7 bases between. Germline V lookup: CDR1 SNHLY, CDR2 FYNNEI. DNA for the CDR3: TGTGCCAGCAGTGTTTTGGCCTCCTACGAGCAGTACTTC. It translates to CASSVLASYEQYF.